Listed below are T cell receptor beta chains from one sample, sequenced in a study of chemoradiotherapy in HPV16-positive cancers. Sequencing used immunoSEQ multiplex PCR; TCRdb keeps in-frame clones, though not all of them. The sample consists of about 6,400 clones, about 84% of them appearing once. Sequencing used tumor tissue, obtained from a patient who underwent chemoradiotherapy. Every receptor here comes from a human donor with HPV-associated anogenital cancer. The CDR3 runs from the conserved cysteine through the conserved F or W. D genes are given only for firm matches. Clone size is not always given. Where it is, it says once, few, many or a class for expanded clones.

size,D,J,V,CDR3,DNA
-,TRBD1,TRBJ2-1,TRBV4-1,CASSQDGQGYYNEQFF,TGCGCCAGCAGCCAAGATGGACAGGGATATTACAATGAGCAGTTCTTC
-,TRBD1,TRBJ1-1,TRBV29-1,CSVHRGTNTEAFF,TGCAGCGTTCACAGGGGGACGAACACTGAAGCTTTCTTT
-,-,TRBJ2-3,TRBV6-4,CASSGSAKDTQYF,TGTGCCAGCAGCGGGAGCGCGAAAGATACGCAGTATTTT
few,-,TRBJ2-7,TRBV27,CASSLESGFTYEQYF,TGTGCCAGCAGTTTAGAATCAGGGTTTACCTACGAGCAGTACTTC
-,-,TRBJ2-4,TRBV30,CAWSGTEVAKNIQYF,TGTGCCTGGAGTGGGACCGAGGTAGCCAAAAACATTCAGTACTTC
-,-,TRBJ2-7,TRBV2,CASSEQYF,TGTGCCAGCAGCGAACAGTACTTC
-,-,TRBJ1-4,TRBV6-5,CASRQGPGGEKLFF,TGTGCCAGCAGGCAGGGGCCCGGGGGAGAAAAACTGTTTTTT
-,-,TRBJ2-1,TRBV9,CASSGLNEQFF,TGTGCCAGCAGCGGATTAAATGAGCAGTTCTTC
-,TRBD2,TRBJ2-1,TRBV30,CAWSYFGTSLSNEQFF,TGTGCCTGGAGTTACTTTGGGACTAGTTTGAGCAATGAGCAGTTCTTC
-,TRBD2,TRBJ2-7,TRBV27,CASNPTSGSSYEQYF,TGTGCCAGCAACCCCACTAGCGGTAGCTCCTACGAGCAGTACTTC
-,-,TRBJ1-4,TRBV6-6,CASTTTRGNEKLFF,TGTGCCAGCACCACGACTAGGGGCAATGAAAAACTGTTTTTT
-,-,TRBJ1-1,TRBV7-9,CASSTPDSRVPAAFF,TGTGCCAGCAGCACCCCCGATTCGAGGGTTCCCGCGGCTTTCTTT
-,-,TRBJ2-7,TRBV5-1,CASSFSAGTNEQYF,TGCGCCAGCAGCTTTTCTGCGGGAACCAACGAGCAGTACTTC
-,-,TRBJ2-1,TRBV11-3,CASSLVRNEQFF,TGTGCCAGCAGCCTCGTTCGGAATGAGCAGTTCTTC
-,-,TRBJ1-4,TRBV5-1,CASSLAWRGTNEKLFF,TGCGCCAGCAGCTTGGCCTGGAGGGGTACTAATGAAAAACTGTTTTTT
few,-,TRBJ2-3,TRBV18,CASSLRRGASTDTQYF,TGTGCCAGCTCACTTCGACGTGGGGCTAGCACAGATACGCAGTATTTT
-,TRBD2,TRBJ2-5,TRBV5-1,CASSPTRGGRETQYF,TGCGCCAGCAGCCCCACCCGGGGGGGCCGAGAGACCCAGTACTTC
-,TRBD1,TRBJ2-4,TRBV27,CASSIGTEAKNIQYF,TGTGCCAGCAGTATAGGGACAGAAGCCAAAAACATTCAGTACTTC
once,-,TRBJ1-2,TRBV10-3,CAISGGRDGYTF,TGTGCCATCAGTGGGGGACGGGATGGCTACACCTTC
-,TRBD1,TRBJ1-1,TRBV29-1,CSVGQGGDTEAFF,TGCAGCGTTGGACAGGGGGGGGACACTGAAGCTTTCTTT
once,TRBD1,TRBJ1-3,TRBV28,CASSFPTGGAYSGNTIYF,TGTGCCAGCAGTTTTCCAACAGGGGGCGCCTACTCTGGAAACACCATATATTTT
-,-,TRBJ2-1,TRBV6-5,CASREARYGEQFF,TGTGCCAGCAGAGAAGCTAGATACGGTGAGCAGTTCTTC
-,-,TRBJ1-1,TRBV19,CASSIRNTEAFF,TGTGCCAGTAGTATCAGAAACACTGAAGCTTTCTTT
few,-,TRBJ1-2,TRBV4-2,CASSQGTGTNYGYTF,TGTGCCAGCAGCCAAGGAACTGGCACTAACTATGGCTACACCTTC
-,-,TRBJ2-7,TRBV20-1,CSAKGGYEQYF,TGCAGTGCTAAGGGGGGCTACGAGCAGTACTTC
-,-,TRBJ1-1,TRBV5-1,CASKADTEAFF,TGCGCCAGCAAGGCCGACACTGAAGCTTTCTTT
-,-,TRBJ1-5,TRBV19,CASSIGQVFSNQPQHF,TGTGCCAGTAGTATAGGACAGGTTTTTAGCAATCAGCCCCAGCATTTT
once,-,TRBJ2-7,TRBV28,CASSPLQGGEQYF,TGTGCCAGCAGTCCTTTACAGGGTGGCGAGCAGTACTTC
-,TRBD1,TRBJ1-1,TRBV11-2,CASRYRGSVNTEAFF,TGCGCCAGCAGGTACAGGGGATCGGTGAACACTGAAGCTTTCTTT
-,TRBD2,TRBJ2-1,TRBV7-9,CASSRLAGGNEQFF,TGTGCCAGCAGCCGACTAGCGGGGGGTAATGAGCAGTTCTTC
-,-,TRBJ1-3,TRBV19,CASSTQTSSGNTIYF,TGTGCCAGTAGTACCCAAACTAGCTCTGGAAACACCATATATTTT
-,TRBD1,TRBJ2-5,TRBV6-1,CASSPTGTALETQYF,TGTGCCAGCAGTCCCACCGGGACAGCGTTAGAGACCCAGTACTTC
-,TRBD2,TRBJ2-2,TRBV7-8,CASSPWGGNTGELFF,TGTGCCAGCAGCCCCTGGGGGGGGAACACCGGGGAGCTGTTTTTT
-,TRBD2,TRBJ2-7,TRBV7-2,CASSSIGTSGYEQYF,TGTGCCAGCAGCTCCATCGGGACTAGCGGCTACGAGCAGTACTTC
-,TRBD1,TRBJ1-1,TRBV6-1,CASSPIQGARTEAFF,TGTGCCAGCAGCCCCATACAGGGGGCGCGGACTGAAGCTTTCTTT
-,-,TRBJ2-3,TRBV29-1,CSADSGTQYF,TGCAGCGCAGATTCGGGGACGCAGTATTTT
-,-,TRBJ2-2,TRBV7-2,CASSLGRPTGELFF,TGTGCCAGCAGCTTAGGTCGGCCCACCGGGGAGCTGTTTTTT
-,TRBD2,TRBJ2-7,TRBV27,CASSSGLAGVEQYF,TGTGCCAGCAGTTCAGGACTAGCGGGAGTCGAGCAGTACTTC
-,TRBD2,TRBJ2-1,TRBV6-5,CASRRTSGGFNEQFF,TGTGCCAGCAGACGGACTAGCGGGGGGTTCAATGAGCAGTTCTTC
once,-,TRBJ2-6,TRBV5-1,CASSLASGANVLTF,TGCGCCAGCAGCTTGGCCAGTGGGGCCAACGTCCTGACTTTC
-,-,TRBJ1-4,TRBV5-1,CASSLGVANEKLFF,TGCGCCAGCAGCTTGGGAGTTGCTAATGAAAAACTGTTTTTT
-,-,TRBJ2-1,TRBV5-1,CASSSRQGPGSYNEQFF,TGCGCCAGCAGCTCCCGGCAGGGCCCGGGCTCCTACAATGAGCAGTTCTTC
-,TRBD1,TRBJ2-5,TRBV9,CASSAGQGWETQYF,TGTGCCAGCAGCGCCGGACAGGGGTGGGAGACCCAGTACTTC
-,-,TRBJ1-3,TRBV2,CASSADSLREGNTIYF,TGTGCCAGCAGTGCGGACAGCCTCCGGGAAGGAAACACCATATATTTT
-,-,TRBJ2-5,TRBV7-9,CASSLQETQYF,TGTGCCAGCAGCTTACAAGAGACCCAGTACTTC
-,TRBD2,TRBJ2-1,TRBV14,CASSQDWASGRVKQFF,TGTGCCAGCAGCCAAGATTGGGCTAGCGGGAGAGTTAAGCAGTTCTTC
-,-,TRBJ1-1,TRBV30,CAWSVFMGAEAFF,TGTGCCTGGAGTGTCTTTATGGGTGCTGAAGCTTTCTTT
-,-,TRBJ2-2,TRBV30,CAWIMGTGELFF,TGTGCCTGGATTATGGGGACCGGGGAGCTGTTTTTT
-,TRBD2,TRBJ2-3,TRBV25-1,CASSEFSSGSRTDTQYF,TGTGCCAGCAGTGAATTCTCTAGCGGGAGTCGCACAGATACGCAGTATTTT
-,-,TRBJ2-3,TRBV13,CASSSSQGADTQYF,TGTGCCAGCAGCTCCTCACAGGGAGCAGATACGCAGTATTTT
-,-,TRBJ2-7,TRBV5-1,CASSLMDSYEQYF,TGCGCCAGCAGCTTGATGGATTCCTACGAGCAGTACTTC